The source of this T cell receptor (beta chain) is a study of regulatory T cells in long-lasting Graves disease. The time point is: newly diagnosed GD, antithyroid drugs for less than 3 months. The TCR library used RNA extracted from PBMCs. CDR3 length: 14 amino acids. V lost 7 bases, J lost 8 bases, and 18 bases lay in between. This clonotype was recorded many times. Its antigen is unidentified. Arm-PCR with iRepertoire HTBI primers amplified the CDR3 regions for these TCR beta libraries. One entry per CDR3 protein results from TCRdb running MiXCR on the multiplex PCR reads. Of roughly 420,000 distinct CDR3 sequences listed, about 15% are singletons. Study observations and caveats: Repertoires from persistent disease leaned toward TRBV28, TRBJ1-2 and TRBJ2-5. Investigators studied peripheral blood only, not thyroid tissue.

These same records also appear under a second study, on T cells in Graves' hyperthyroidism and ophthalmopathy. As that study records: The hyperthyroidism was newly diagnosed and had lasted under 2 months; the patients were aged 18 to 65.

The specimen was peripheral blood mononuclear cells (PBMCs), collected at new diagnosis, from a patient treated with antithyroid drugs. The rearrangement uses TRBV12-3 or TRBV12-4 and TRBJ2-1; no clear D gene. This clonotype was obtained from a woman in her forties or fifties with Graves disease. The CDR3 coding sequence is TGTGCCAGCAAAGGTAGTTTTTTTCTCGATGAGCAGTTCTTC. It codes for CASKGSFFLDEQFF.